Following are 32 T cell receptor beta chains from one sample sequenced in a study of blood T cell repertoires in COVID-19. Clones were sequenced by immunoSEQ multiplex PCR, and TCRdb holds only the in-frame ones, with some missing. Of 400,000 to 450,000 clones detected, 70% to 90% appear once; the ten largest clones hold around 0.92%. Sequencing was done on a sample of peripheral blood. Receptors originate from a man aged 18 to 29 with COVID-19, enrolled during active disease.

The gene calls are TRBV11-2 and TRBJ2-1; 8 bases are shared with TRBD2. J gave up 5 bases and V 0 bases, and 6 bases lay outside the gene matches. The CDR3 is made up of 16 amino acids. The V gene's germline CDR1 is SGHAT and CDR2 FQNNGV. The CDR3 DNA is TGTGCCAGCAGCTTAGACCCGGGGGGGCTCAACAATGAGCAGTTCTTC. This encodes CASSLDPGGLNNEQFF.

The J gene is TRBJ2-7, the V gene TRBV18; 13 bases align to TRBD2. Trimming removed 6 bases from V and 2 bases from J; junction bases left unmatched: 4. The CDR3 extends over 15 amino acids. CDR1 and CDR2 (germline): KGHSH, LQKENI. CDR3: CASSGTSGTPYEQYF. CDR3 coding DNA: TGTGCCAGCTCGGGGACTAGCGGGACACCCTACGAGCAGTACTTC.

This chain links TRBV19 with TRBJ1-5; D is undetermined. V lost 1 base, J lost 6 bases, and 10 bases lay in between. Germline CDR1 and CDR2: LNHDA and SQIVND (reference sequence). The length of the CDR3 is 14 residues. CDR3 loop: CASSIGRVLQPQHF. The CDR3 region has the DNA TGTGCCAGTAGTATAGGGCGGGTTCTTCAGCCCCAGCATTTT.

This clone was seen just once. The CDR3: CASTARGGTGTDTQYF. The CDR3, as DNA: TGCGCCAGCACCGCAAGAGGTGGGACAGGGACAGATACGCAGTATTTT. The chain is built from TRBV10-2 and TRBJ2-3; 9 nucleotides agree with TRBD1. The trim removed 7 bases at V and 3 bases at J, leaving 11 bases unmatched. This CDR3 has 16 amino acids. Germline V gives CDR1 WSHSY, CDR2 SAAADI.

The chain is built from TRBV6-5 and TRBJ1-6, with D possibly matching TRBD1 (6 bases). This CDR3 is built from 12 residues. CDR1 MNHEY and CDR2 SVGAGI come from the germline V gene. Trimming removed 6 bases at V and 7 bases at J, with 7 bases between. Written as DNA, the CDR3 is TGTGCCAGCAGCAGGGGAAATTCACCCCTCCACTTT. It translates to CASSRGNSPLHF.

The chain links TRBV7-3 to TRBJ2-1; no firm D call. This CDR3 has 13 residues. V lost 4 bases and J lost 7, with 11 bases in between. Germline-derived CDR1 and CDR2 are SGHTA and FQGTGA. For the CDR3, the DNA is TGTGCCAGCAGCTCACTGCTCGAGAATGAGCAGTTCTTC. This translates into CASSSLLENEQFF.

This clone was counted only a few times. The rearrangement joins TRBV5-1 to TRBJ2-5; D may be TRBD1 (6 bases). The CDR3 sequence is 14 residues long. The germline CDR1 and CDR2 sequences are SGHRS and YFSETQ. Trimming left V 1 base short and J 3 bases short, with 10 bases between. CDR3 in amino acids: CASSLTAGEETQYF. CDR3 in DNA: TGCGCCAGCAGCTTGACGGCAGGGGAAGAGACCCAGTACTTC.

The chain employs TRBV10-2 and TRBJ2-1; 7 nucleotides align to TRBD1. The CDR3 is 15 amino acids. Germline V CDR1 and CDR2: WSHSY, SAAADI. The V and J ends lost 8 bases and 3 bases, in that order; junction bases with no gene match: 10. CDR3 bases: TGCGCCAGCCACTCCGGGACAGAGGTCTACAATGAGCAGTTCTTC. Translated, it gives CASHSGTEVYNEQFF.

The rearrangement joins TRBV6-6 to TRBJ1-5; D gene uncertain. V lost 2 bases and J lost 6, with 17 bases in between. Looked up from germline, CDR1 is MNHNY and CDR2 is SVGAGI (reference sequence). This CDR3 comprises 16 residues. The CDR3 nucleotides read TGTGCCAGCAGTTACCTGGGAGTGATCCGGGCTCAGCCCCAGCATTTT. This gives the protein CASSYLGVIRAQPQHF.

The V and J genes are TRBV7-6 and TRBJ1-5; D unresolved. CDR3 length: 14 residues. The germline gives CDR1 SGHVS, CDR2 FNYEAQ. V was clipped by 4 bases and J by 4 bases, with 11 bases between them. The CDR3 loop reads CASSSGGVNQPQHF. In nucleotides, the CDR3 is TGTGCCAGCAGCTCGGGCGGGGTGAATCAGCCCCAGCATTTT.

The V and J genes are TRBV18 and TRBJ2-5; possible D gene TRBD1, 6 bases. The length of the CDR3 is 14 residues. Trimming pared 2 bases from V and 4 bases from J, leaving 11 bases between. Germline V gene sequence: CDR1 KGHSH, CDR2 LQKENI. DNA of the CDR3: TGTGCCAGCTCACCAACAACAGGGATAGAGACCCAGTACTTC. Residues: CASSPTTGIETQYF.

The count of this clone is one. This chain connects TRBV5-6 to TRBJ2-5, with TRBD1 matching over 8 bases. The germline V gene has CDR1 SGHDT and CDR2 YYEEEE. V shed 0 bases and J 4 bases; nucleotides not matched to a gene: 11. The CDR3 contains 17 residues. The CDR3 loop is CASSLGRVQGVAETQYF. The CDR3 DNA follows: TGTGCCAGCAGCTTGGGCCGGGTACAGGGGGTGGCAGAGACCCAGTACTTC.

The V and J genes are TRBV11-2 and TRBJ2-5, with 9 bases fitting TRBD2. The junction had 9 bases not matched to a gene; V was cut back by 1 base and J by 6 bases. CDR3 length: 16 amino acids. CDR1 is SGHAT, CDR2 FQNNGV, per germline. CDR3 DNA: TGTGCCAGCAGCTTAGGTAGCGGGAGTCTAGCGAAGACCCAGTACTTC. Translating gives CASSLGSGSLAKTQYF.

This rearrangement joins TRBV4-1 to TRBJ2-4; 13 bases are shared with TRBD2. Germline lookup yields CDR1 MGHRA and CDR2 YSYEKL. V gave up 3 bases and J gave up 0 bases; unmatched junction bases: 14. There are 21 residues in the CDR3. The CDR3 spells CASSHKTGTSGAKLAKNIQYF. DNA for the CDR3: TGCGCCAGCAGCCATAAAACGGGGACTAGCGGGGCAAAACTAGCCAAAAACATTCAGTACTTC.

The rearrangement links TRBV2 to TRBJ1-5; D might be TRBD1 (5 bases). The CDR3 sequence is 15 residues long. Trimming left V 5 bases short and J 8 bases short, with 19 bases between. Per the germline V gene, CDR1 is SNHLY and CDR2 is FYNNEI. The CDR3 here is CASSLVPGGVKPQHF. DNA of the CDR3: TGTGCCAGCAGTTTAGTTCCGGGAGGGGTGAAGCCCCAGCATTTT.

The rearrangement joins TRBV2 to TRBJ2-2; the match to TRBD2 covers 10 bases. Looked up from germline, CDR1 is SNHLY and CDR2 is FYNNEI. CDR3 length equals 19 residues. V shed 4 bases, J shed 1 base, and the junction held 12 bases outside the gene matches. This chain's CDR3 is CASSAMVAGGLLNTGELFF. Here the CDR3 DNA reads TGTGCCAGCAGTGCAATGGTAGCGGGGGGCCTACTGAACACCGGGGAGCTGTTTTTT.

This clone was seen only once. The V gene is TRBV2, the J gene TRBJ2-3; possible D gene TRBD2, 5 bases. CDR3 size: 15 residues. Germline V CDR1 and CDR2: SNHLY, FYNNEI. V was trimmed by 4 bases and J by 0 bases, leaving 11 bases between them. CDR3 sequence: CASSGPGLSTDTQYF. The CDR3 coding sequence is TGTGCCAGCAGTGGGCCCGGACTGAGCACAGATACGCAGTATTTT. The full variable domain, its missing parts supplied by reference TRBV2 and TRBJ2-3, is EPEVTQTPSHQVTQMGQEVILRCVPISNHLYFYWYRQILGQKVEFLVSFYNNEISEKSEIFDDQFSVERPDGSNFTLKIRSTKLEDSAMYFCASSGPGLSTDTQYFGPGTRLTVL.

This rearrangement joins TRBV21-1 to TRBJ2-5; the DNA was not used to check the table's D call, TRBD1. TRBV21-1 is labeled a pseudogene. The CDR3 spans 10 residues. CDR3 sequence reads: CATPQETQYF. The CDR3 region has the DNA TGTGCCACCCCACAAGAGACCCAGTACTTC.

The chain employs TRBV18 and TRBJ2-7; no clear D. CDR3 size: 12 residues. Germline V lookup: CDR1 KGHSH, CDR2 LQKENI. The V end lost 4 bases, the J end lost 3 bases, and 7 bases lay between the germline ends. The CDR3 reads CASSQINYEQYF. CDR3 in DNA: TGTGCCAGCTCACAAATTAACTACGAGCAGTACTTC.

The CDR3 spells CASSLLLTREAPTGELFF. The CDR3, as DNA: TGTGCCAGCAGCTTACTTCTGACGCGGGAGGCCCCCACCGGGGAGCTGTTTTTT. The chain links TRBV7-9 to TRBJ2-2, with 8 bases lining up with TRBD2. Germline V gene sequence: CDR1 SEHNR, CDR2 FQNEAQ (reference sequence). V was pared by 2 bases and J by 4 bases, with 12 bases of the junction left unmatched. The CDR3 is 18 residues long.

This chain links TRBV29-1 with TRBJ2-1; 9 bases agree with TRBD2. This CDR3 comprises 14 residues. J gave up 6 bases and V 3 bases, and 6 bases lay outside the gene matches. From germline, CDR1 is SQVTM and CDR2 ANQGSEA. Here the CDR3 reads CSVELLAGINEQFF. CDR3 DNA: TGCAGCGTTGAGCTACTAGCGGGTATCAATGAGCAGTTCTTC.

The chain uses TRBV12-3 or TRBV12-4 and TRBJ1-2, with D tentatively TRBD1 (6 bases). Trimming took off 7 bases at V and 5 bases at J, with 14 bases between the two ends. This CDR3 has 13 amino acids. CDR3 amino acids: CASKRAGEYGYTF. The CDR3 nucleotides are TGTGCCAGCAAGAGGGCAGGGGAATATGGCTACACCTTC.

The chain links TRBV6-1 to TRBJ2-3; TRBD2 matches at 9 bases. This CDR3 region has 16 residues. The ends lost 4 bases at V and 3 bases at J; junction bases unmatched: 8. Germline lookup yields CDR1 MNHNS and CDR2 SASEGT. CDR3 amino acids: CASSGAGGVVTDTQYF. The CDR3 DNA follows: TGTGCCAGCAGTGGCGCGGGGGGGGTCGTTACAGATACGCAGTATTTT.

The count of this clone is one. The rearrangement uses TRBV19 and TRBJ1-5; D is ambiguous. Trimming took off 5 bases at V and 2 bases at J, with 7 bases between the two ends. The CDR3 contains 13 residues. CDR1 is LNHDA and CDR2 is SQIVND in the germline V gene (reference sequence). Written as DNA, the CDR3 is TGTGCCAGTAGTCCGGAGGGCAATCAGCCCCAGCATTTT. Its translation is CASSPEGNQPQHF.

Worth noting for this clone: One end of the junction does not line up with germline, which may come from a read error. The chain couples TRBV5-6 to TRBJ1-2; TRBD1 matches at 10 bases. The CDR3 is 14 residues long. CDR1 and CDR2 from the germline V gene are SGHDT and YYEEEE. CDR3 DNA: TGTGCCAGCAGCCGGGACAGGGGCTTAGGGGATCCTAACTTC. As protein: CASSRDRGLGDPNF. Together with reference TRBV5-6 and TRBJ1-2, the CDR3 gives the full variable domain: DAGVTQSPTHLIKTRGQQVTLRCSPKSGHDTVSWYQQALGQGPQFIFQYYEEEERQRGNFPDRFSGHQFPNYSSELNVNALLLGDSALYLCASSRDRGLGDPNFGSGTRLTVV.

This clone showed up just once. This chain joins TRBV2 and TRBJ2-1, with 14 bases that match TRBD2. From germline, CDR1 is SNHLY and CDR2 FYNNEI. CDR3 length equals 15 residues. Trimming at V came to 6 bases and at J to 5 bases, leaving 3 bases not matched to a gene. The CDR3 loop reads CASSRTSGGHNEQFF. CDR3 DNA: TGTGCCAGCAGCAGGACTAGCGGGGGGCACAATGAGCAGTTCTTC.

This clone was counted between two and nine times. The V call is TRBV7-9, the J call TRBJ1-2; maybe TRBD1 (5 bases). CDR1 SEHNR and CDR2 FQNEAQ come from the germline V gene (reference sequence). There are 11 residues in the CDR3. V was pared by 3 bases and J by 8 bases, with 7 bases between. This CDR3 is CASSFGGGYTF. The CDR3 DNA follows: TGTGCCAGCAGCTTCGGGGGAGGCTACACCTTC.

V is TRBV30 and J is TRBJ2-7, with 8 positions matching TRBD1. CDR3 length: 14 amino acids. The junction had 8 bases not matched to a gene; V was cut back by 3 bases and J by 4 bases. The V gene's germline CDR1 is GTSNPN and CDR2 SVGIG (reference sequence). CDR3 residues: CAWSAGTGKYEQYF. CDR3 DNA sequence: TGTGCCTGGAGCGCCGGGACAGGAAAATACGAGCAGTACTTC.

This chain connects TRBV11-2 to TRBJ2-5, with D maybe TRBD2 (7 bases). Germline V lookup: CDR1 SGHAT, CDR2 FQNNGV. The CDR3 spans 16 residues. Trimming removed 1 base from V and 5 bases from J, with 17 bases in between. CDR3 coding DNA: TGTGCCAGCAGCTTAGCCCGTGGGGGGGCCTGGGAGACCCAGTACTTC. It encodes CASSLARGGAWETQYF.

CDR3 bases: TGTGCCAGCAGCGTAGCCGGCGGGGAGCTGTTTTTT. Amino acids: CASSVAGGELFF. This sequence joins TRBV9 and TRBJ2-2; no definite D call. The V and J ends lost 0 bases and 7 bases respectively, with 4 bases between them. CDR1 SGDLS and CDR2 YYNGEE come from the germline V gene. There are 12 residues in the CDR3.

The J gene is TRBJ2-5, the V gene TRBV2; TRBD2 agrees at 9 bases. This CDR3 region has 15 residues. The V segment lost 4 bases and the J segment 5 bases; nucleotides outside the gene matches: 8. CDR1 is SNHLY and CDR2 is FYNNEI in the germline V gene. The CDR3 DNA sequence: TGTGCCAGCAGTGTTTTAGGCGGGGGGGCCGAGACCCAGTACTTC. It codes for CASSVLGGGAETQYF.

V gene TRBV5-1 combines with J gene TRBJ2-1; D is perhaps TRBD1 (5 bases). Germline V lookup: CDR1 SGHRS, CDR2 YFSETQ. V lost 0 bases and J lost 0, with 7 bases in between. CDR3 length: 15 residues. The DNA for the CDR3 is TGCGCCAGCAGCTTGGACAGGATCTCCTACAATGAGCAGTTCTTC. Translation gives CASSLDRISYNEQFF.